What follows are 14 T cell receptor beta chains derived from one specimen sequenced in a study of cytomegalovirus exposure and HLA in healthy donors. Primers included in the PCR were 60 Vbeta and 13 Jbeta primers. The repertoire was sequenced with immunoSEQ multiplex PCR; TCRdb's copy has only in-frame clones and lacks some. The data show 85,000 to 130,000 clones, around 10% seen once. The specimen sequenced was PBMCs. Receptors originate from a man between 35 and 55 years old in good health and CMV-seropositive.

J is TRBJ1-4 and V is TRBV29-1, with 9 bases identical to TRBD1. Germline loops: CDR1 SQVTM, CDR2 ANQGSEA. V lost 4 bases, J lost 7 bases, and 7 bases stayed unmatched. CDR3 length: 14 residues. The CDR3: CSVAGTGRSEKLFF. In nucleotides, the CDR3 is TGCAGCGTTGCCGGGACAGGGAGGTCTGAAAAACTGTTTTTT.

The CDR3 loop reads CSVVAGLTYEQYF. The CDR3 DNA follows: TGCAGCGTTGTAGCGGGTCTGACCTACGAGCAGTACTTC. This rearrangement joins TRBV29-1 to TRBJ2-7, with 7 bases fitting TRBD2. Germline V lookup: CDR1 SQVTM, CDR2 ANQGSEA. V shed 4 bases and J 2 bases; nucleotides not matched to a gene: 5. This CDR3 region has 13 residues.

This clone was detected a few times. The V call is TRBV5-8, the J call TRBJ2-1; TRBD2 is a possible D gene (6 bases). Germline V gives CDR1 SGHTS, CDR2 YDEGEE. The CDR3 is made up of 18 amino acids. Trimming left V 4 bases short and J 0 bases short, with 20 bases between. Here the CDR3 reads CASSTGTSGWSSYNEQFF. The CDR3 nucleotides read TGTGCCAGCAGCACCGGGACTTCCGGATGGAGCTCCTACAATGAGCAGTTCTTC.

J is TRBJ2-1 and V is TRBV7-9; 7 bases map to TRBD2. Germline V gene lookup returns CDR1 SEHNR and CDR2 FQNEAQ (reference sequence). The CDR3 loop spans 16 amino acids. J lost 7 bases, V lost 1 base, and 10 bases had no gene match. The CDR3 region has the DNA TGTGCCAGCAGCTTAGGGCCGTCCAGCGGGAATAATGAGCAGTTCTTC. Protein: CASSLGPSSGNNEQFF.

The chain recombines TRBV19 with TRBJ2-5, with 7 bases identical to TRBD1. With 5 bases clipped from V and 3 bases from J, the junction kept 6 bases outside the gene matches. Germline V gene data show CDR1 as LNHDA and CDR2 as SQIVND (reference sequence). This CDR3 has 14 amino acids. Here the CDR3 DNA reads TGTGCCAGTAGTGACAGGGCCCTTAAAGAGACCCAGTACTTC. Translation: CASSDRALKETQYF.

This clone was seen a few times. The V and J genes are TRBV11-2 and TRBJ1-1; D call uncertain. This CDR3 region has 13 residues. The ends were cut back, 5 bases at V and 3 bases at J, with 10 bases in the middle. Germline values: CDR1 SGHAT, CDR2 FQNNGV. The CDR3 protein is CASSPTVDTEAFF. CDR3 bases: TGTGCCAGCAGCCCCACAGTGGACACTGAAGCTTTCTTT.

The chain joins TRBV2 to TRBJ2-7, with TRBD1 identical over 7 bases. This CDR3 comprises 14 residues. With V trimmed by 9 bases and J by 2 bases, 10 bases remained unmatched. The germline V gene encodes CDR1 SNHLY and CDR2 FYNNEI. The CDR3 DNA sequence: TGTGCCAGTCTTCGACAGGGATCGACCTACGAGCAGTACTTC. Protein sequence: CASLRQGSTYEQYF.

The gene calls are TRBV6-5 and TRBJ1-1; tentatively, D is TRBD1 (6 bases). V was cut by 6 bases and J by 1 base, with 15 bases left in between. The CDR3 is 15 residues long. In germline, CDR1 is MNHEY, CDR2 SVGAGI. In DNA, the CDR3 is TGTGCCAGCAGAATAGGGGGAAATAAGAACACTGAAGCTTTCTTT. Translation gives CASRIGGNKNTEAFF.

The rearrangement links TRBV5-4 to TRBJ1-1, with TRBD1 as a possible D gene (6 bases). The CDR3 covers 14 residues. Deletions cut 3 bases from V and 11 bases from J, with 20 bases between. CDR1 is SGHNT and CDR2 is YYREEE in the germline V gene (reference sequence). CDR3 protein: CASSSGGGLSWAFF. The CDR3 region has the DNA TGTGCCAGCAGCTCTGGGGGCGGGCTATCATGGGCTTTCTTT.

CDR3 in amino acids: CASSFPLNTEAFF. The DNA of the CDR3 is TGTGCCAGCAGTTTCCCCTTAAACACTGAAGCTTTCTTT. The genes are TRBV28 and TRBJ1-1, with no clear D. The germline CDR1 and CDR2 sequences are MDHEN and SYDVKM. The V gene lost 3 bases and the J gene lost 2 bases, with 7 bases spanning the gap. This CDR3 region has 13 residues.

This clone has a count of ten or more. V gene TRBV4-1 combines with J gene TRBJ2-7, with D unclear. There are 17 residues in the CDR3. Per germline, CDR1 MGHRA and CDR2 YSYEKL. Trimming cost V 1 base and J 3 bases, with 19 bases left between them. The CDR3, as DNA: TGCGCCAGCAGCCAAGTTGATATGATTAGCTTCGGCTACGAGCAGTACTTC. Translating gives CASSQVDMISFGYEQYF.

This clone came up a few times. The CDR3 region has the DNA TGCAGCGTTGAGACCCTAGAATACGATACGCAGTATTTT. It codes for CSVETLEYDTQYF. V usage is TRBV29-1 and J usage is TRBJ2-3; D ambiguous. The germline V gene encodes CDR1 SQVTM and CDR2 ANQGSEA. Trimming pared 3 bases from V and 6 bases from J, leaving 13 bases between. This CDR3 has 13 amino acids.

The chain combines TRBV14 with TRBJ2-7; TRBD1 aligns across 7 bases. Unmatched junction bases numbered 8, after V lost 2 bases and J lost 1 base. The CDR3 covers 16 residues. Germline loops: CDR1 SGHDN, CDR2 FVKESK. The CDR3 loop is CASSQISPGQSYEQYF. In DNA, the CDR3 is TGTGCCAGCAGCCAAATATCTCCGGGACAGTCCTACGAGCAGTACTTC.

There are a few counts of this clone. The genes are TRBV18 and TRBJ1-3, with a possible D match to TRBD1 (6 bases). Per the germline V gene, CDR1 is KGHSH and CDR2 is LQKENI. The V end was cut by 3 bases, the J end by 0 bases, with 15 bases between. The length of the CDR3 is 17 residues. CDR3 in DNA: TGTGCCAGCTCACCTCCCCAGGGGCTTCTCTCTGGAAACACCATATATTTT. Encoded protein: CASSPPQGLLSGNTIYF.